This T cell receptor beta chain was observed in a study of T cell repertoires in cytomegalovirus infection. Overall study context: Both recently identified HLA-C-restricted and well-studied HLA-B-restricted CMV epitopes were used in the study. Public TCR beta signatures provided an indication of both CMV infection and a matching HLA type. Notes on the study in general: The ex vivo response was dominated by HLA-C-restricted CMV-specific TCR beta clonotypes.

TCRdb fed the reads into MiXCR, producing one record per CDR3 protein. The table records 400,000 to 600,000 distinct CDR3 sequences, about 42% of them present only once. Germline CDR1 DFQATT, CDR2 SNEGSKA (reference sequence). The CDR3 is made up of 14 amino acids. The J segment lost 7 bases and the V segment lost 3 bases, leaving 6 bases of the junction unmatched. This clonotype showed up just a few times. The target antigen is unknown. This clonotype was obtained from a human donor in good health (CMV status not recorded). Some clones in this sample may be carry-over from other donors' samples. The sequencing used cultured PBMCs, collected from culture after CMV antigen stimulation. V usage is TRBV20-1 and J usage is TRBJ1-2, with 12 bases matching TRBD1. The CDR3 sequence: CSASPGQGALGYTF. The CDR3, as DNA: TGCAGTGCTAGCCCGGGACAGGGGGCTCTTGGCTACACCTTC.